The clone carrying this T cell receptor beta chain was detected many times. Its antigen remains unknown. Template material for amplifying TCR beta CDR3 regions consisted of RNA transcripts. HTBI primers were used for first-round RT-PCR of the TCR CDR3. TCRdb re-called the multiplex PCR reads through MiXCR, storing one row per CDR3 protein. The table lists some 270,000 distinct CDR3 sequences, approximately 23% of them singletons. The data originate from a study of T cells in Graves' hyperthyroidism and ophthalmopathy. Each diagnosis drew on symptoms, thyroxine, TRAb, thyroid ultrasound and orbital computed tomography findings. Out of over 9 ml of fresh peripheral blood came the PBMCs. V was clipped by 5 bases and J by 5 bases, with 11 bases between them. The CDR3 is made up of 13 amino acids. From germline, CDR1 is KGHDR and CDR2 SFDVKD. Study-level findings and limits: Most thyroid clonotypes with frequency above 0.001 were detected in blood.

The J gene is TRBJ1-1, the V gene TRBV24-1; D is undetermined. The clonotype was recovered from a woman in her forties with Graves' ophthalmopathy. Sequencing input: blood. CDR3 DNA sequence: TGTGCCACCAGTGGCCCGGTGGATACTGAAGCTTTCTTT. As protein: CATSGPVDTEAFF.